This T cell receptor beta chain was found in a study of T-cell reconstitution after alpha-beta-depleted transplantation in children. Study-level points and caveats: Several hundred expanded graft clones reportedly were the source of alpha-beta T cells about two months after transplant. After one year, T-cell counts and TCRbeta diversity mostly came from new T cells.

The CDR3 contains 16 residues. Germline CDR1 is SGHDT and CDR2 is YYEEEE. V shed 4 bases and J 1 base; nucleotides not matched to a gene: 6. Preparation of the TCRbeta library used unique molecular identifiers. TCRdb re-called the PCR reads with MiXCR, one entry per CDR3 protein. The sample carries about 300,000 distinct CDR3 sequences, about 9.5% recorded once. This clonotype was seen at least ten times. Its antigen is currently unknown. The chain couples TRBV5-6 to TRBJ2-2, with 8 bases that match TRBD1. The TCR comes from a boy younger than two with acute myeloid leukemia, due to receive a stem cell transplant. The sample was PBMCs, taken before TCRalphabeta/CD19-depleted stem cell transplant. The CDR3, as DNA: TGTGCCAGCAGCCCAGCCGGGACAGGGAACACCGGGGAGCTGTTTTTT. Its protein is CASSPAGTGNTGELFF.